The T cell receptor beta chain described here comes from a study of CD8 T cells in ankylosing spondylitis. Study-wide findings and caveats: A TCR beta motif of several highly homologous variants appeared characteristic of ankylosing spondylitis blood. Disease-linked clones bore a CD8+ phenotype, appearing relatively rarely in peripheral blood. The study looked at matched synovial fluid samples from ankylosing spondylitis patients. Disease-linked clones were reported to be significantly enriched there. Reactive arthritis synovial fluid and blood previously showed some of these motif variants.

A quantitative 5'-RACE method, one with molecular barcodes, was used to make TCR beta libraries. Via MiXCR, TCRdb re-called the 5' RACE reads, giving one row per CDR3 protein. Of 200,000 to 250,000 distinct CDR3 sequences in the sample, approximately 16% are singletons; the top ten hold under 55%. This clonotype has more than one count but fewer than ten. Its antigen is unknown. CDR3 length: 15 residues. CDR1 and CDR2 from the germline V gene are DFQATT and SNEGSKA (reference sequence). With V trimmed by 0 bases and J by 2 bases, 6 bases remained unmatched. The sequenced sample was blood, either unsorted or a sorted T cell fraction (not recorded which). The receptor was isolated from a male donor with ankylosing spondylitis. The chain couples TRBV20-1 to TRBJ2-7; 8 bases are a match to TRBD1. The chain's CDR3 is CSARDPGQATYEQYF. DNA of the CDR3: TGCAGTGCTAGAGATCCGGGACAGGCGACCTACGAGCAGTACTTC.